The 5 T cell receptor beta chains presented below share a single source sample, sequenced in a study of OX40 agonist ivuxolimab in advanced cancers. Clones were sequenced by immunoSEQ multiplex PCR, and TCRdb holds only the in-frame ones, with some missing. The sample has tens of thousands of clones, approximately 86% seen once; the top ten hold roughly 0.64%. The input for sequencing was CD4+ or CD8+ T cells sorted from blood, taken in a trial of the OX40 agonist ivuxolimab. These receptors were collected from an adult with an advanced solid tumor such as melanoma, head and neck, liver or kidney cancer.

The chain is built from TRBV14 and TRBJ2-1; TRBD2 might be the D (6 bases). Per germline, CDR1 SGHDN and CDR2 FVKESK. V lost 2 bases to trimming and J lost 9 bases, with 17 bases between them. The CDR3 runs 15 residues. The CDR3 DNA follows: TGTGCCAGCAGCCAATCCCCGCCGGGGGAGCGTGAGCAGTTCTTC. It codes for CASSQSPPGEREQFF.

J is TRBJ1-1 and V is TRBV30, with 7 bases that match TRBD1. The ends lost 3 bases at V and 0 bases at J; junction bases unmatched: 1. CDR3 size: 13 residues. Germline CDR1 is GTSNPN and CDR2 is SVGIG (reference sequence). Here the CDR3 DNA reads TGTGCCTGGAGGGGACAGTTGAACACTGAAGCTTTCTTT. Protein: CAWRGQLNTEAFF.

The chain uses TRBV4-1 and TRBJ2-3, with D possibly matching TRBD2 (6 bases). Deletions cut 0 bases from V and 7 bases from J, with 8 bases between. This CDR3 is built from 13 residues. CDR1 and CDR2 from the germline V gene are MGHRA and YSYEKL. The CDR3 reads CASSQDRENTQYF. In nucleotides, the CDR3 is TGCGCCAGCAGCCAAGATCGGGAGAATACGCAGTATTTT.

V gene TRBV19 combines with J gene TRBJ2-1, with 11 bases that match TRBD1. With V trimmed by 5 bases and J by 9 bases, 3 bases remained unmatched. There are 13 residues in the CDR3. Germline-derived CDR1 and CDR2 are LNHDA and SQIVND (reference sequence). The CDR3 here is CASSGQGAREQFF. CDR3 in DNA: TGTGCCAGTAGTGGACAGGGGGCGCGTGAGCAGTTCTTC. Supplemented by reference TRBV19 and TRBJ2-1, the full variable domain reads DGGITQSPKYLFRKEGQNVTLSCEQNLNHDAMYWYRQDPGQGLRLIYYSQIVNDFQKGDIAEGYSVSREKKESFPLTVTSAQKNPTAFYLCASSGQGAREQFFGPGTRLTVL.

This chain joins TRBV18 and TRBJ1-2; D is ambiguous. V was trimmed by 0 bases and J by 5 bases, leaving 10 bases between them. Looked up from germline, CDR1 is KGHSH and CDR2 is LQKENI. The CDR3 covers 14 residues. The CDR3 nucleotides are TGTGCCAGCTCACCACCGAGAACAATATATGGCTACACCTTC. Translating gives CASSPPRTIYGYTF.